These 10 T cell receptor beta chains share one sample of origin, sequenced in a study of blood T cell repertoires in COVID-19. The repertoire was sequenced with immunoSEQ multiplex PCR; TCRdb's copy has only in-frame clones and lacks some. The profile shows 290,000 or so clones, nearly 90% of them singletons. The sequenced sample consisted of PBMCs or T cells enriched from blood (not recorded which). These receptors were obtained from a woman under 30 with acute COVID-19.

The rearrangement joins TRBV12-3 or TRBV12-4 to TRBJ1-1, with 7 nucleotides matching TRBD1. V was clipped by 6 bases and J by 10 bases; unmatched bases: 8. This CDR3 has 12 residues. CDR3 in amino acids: CASRQYRGRAFF. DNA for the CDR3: TGTGCCAGCAGGCAATACAGGGGACGAGCTTTCTTT.

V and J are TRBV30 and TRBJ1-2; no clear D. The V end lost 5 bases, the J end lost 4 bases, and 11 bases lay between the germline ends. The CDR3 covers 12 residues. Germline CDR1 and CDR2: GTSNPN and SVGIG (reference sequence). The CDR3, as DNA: TGTGCCTGGTCCGGGATTACCTATGGCTACACCTTC. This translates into CAWSGITYGYTF.

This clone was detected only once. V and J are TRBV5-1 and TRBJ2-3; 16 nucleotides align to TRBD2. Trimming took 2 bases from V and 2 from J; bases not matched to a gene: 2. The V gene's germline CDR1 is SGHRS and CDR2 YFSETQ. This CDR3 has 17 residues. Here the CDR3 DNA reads TGCGCCAGCAGCTTCGGGACTAGCGGGAGGGCCACAGATACGCAGTATTTT. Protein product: CASSFGTSGRATDTQYF.

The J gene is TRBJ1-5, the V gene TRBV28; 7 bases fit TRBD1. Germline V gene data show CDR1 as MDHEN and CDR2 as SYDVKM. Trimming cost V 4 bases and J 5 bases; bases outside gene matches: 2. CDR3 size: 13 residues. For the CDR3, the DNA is TGTGCCAGCAGTTCCAGGGGGTATCAGCCCCAGCATTTT. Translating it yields CASSSRGYQPQHF.

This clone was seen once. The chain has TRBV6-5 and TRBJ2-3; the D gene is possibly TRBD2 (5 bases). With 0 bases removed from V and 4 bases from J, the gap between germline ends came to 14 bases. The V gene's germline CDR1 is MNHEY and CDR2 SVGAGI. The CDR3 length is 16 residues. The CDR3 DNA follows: TGTGCCAGCAGTTACTCGTCCGGGATCCCTCCAGATACGCAGTATTTT. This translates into CASSYSSGIPPDTQYF.

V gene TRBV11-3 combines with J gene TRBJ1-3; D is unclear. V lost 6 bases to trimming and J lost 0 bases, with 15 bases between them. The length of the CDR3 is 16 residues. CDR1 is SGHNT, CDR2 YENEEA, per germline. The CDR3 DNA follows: TGTGCCAGCAGATCGGAGGGAAGTCACTCTGGAAACACCATATATTTT. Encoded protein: CASRSEGSHSGNTIYF.

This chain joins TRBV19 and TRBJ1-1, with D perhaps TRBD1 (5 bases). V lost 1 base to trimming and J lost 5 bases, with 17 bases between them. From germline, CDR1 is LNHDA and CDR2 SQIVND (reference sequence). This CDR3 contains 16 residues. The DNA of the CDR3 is TGTGCCAGTAGTATAGTGGGGCGCGCTATGTGGACTGAAGCTTTCTTT. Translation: CASSIVGRAMWTEAFF.

The CDR3 protein is CASSHNTGTSGTGELFF. In DNA, the CDR3 is TGTGCCAGCAGTCACAACACCGGGACTAGCGGCACCGGGGAGCTGTTTTTT. The chain recombines TRBV6-6 with TRBJ2-2, with 11 bases that match TRBD2. V shed 5 bases, J shed 4 bases, and the junction held 9 bases outside the gene matches. Germline values: CDR1 MNHNY, CDR2 SVGAGI (reference sequence). This CDR3 region has 17 residues.

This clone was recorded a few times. Here the CDR3 DNA reads TGTGCCAGCAGCGTAGCCCAAGTCGGGGACACTGAAGCTTTCTTT. It translates to CASSVAQVGDTEAFF. This rearrangement joins TRBV9 to TRBJ1-1; no reliable D call. The CDR3 covers 15 residues. The germline CDR1 and CDR2 sequences are SGDLS and YYNGEE. Trimming pared 0 bases from V and 3 bases from J, leaving 12 bases between.

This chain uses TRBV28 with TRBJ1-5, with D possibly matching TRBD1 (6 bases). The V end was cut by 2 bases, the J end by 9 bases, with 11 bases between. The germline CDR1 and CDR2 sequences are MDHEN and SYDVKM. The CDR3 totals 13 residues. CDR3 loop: CASSLGAGVPQHF. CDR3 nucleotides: TGTGCCAGCAGTTTAGGAGCAGGGGTGCCCCAGCATTTT. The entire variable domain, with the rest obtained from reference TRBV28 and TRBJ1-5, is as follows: DVKVTQSSRYLVKRTGEKVFLECVQDMDHENMFWYRQDPGLGLRLIYFSYDVKMKEKGDIPEGYSVSREKKERFSLILESASTNQTSMYLCASSLGAGVPQHFGDGTRLSIL.